This T cell receptor beta chain was found in a study of blood T cell repertoires in COVID-19. Study information: Sources were T cells, B-cell-depleted T cells, or PBMCs; the material itself was cDNA or gDNA.

The table came from immunoSEQ multiplex PCR; TCRdb's copy has only in-frame clones and leaves some out. The sample consists of about 340,000 clones, around 86% of them appearing once. The V end was cut by 1 base, the J end by 9 bases, with 13 bases between. Germline V gene sequence: CDR1 SNHLY, CDR2 FYNNEI. The CDR3 has 15 residues. V and J are TRBV2 and TRBJ1-6, with D perhaps matching TRBD1 (5 bases). This clonotype originated in a woman in her forties with acute COVID-19. Sequenced: PBMCs or T cells enriched from blood (not recorded which). DNA of the CDR3: TGTGCCAGCAGTGAAGAGGGGATAGTCGGTTCACCCCTCCACTTT. This sequence encodes CASSEEGIVGSPLHF.